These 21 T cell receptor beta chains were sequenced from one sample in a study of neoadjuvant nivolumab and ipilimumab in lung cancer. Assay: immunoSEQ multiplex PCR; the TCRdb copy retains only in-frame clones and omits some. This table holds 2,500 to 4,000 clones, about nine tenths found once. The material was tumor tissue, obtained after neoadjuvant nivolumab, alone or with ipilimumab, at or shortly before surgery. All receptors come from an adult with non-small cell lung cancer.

The CDR3 reads CAISGGTSGNPLATQYF. In nucleotides, the CDR3 is TGTGCCATCAGTGGGGGGACTAGCGGGAACCCCCTAGCGACCCAGTACTTC. V is TRBV10-3 and J is TRBJ2-5; 13 bases match TRBD2. Germline V gene lookup returns CDR1 ENHRY and CDR2 SYGVKD. This CDR3 region has 17 residues. V shed 4 bases, J shed 7 bases, and the junction held 12 bases outside the gene matches.

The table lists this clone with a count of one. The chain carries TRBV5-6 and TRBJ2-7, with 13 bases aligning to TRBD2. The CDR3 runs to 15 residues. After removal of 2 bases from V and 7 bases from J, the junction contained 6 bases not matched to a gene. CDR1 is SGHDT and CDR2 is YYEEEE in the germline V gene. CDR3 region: CASSFGLAGAEEQYF. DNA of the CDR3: TGTGCCAGCAGCTTCGGACTAGCGGGAGCGGAGGAGCAGTACTTC.

CDR3 nucleotide sequence: TGTGCCAGCAGGACGACAGGGGGGGGCTCCTACGAGCAGTACTTC. Amino acids: CASRTTGGGSYEQYF. The gene calls are TRBV6-5 and TRBJ2-7; 9 nucleotides match TRBD1. After removal of 6 bases from V and 0 bases from J, the junction contained 6 bases not matched to a gene. CDR1 is MNHEY, CDR2 SVGAGI, per germline. This CDR3 spans 15 amino acids.

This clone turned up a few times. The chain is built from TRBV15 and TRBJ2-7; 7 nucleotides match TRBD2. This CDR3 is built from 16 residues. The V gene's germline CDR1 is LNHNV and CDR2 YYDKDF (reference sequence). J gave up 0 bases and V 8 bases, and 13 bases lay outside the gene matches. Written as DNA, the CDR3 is TGTGCCACCTCACGGGCGGGAGCCCTTCACTCCTACGAGCAGTACTTC. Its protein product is CATSRAGALHSYEQYF.

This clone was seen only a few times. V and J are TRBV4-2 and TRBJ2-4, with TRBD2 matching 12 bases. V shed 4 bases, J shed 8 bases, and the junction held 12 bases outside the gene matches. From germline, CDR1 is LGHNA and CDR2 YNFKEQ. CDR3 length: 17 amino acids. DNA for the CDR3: TGTGCCAGCAGCCGGGGACTAGCGGGCCTTAAGGGAGACATTCAGTACTTC. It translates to CASSRGLAGLKGDIQYF.

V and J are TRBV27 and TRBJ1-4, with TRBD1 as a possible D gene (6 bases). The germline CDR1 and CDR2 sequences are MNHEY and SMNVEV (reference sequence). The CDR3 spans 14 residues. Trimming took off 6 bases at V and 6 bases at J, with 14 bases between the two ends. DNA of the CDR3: TGTGCCAGCAGCGCCACAGGGTGGGATGAAAAACTGTTTTTT. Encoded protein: CASSATGWDEKLFF.

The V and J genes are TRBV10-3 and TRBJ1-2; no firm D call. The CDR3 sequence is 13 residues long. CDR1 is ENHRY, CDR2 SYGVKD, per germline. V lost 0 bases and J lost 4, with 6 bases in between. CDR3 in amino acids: CAISESPVYGYTF. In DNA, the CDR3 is TGTGCCATCAGTGAGTCCCCGGTCTATGGCTACACCTTC.

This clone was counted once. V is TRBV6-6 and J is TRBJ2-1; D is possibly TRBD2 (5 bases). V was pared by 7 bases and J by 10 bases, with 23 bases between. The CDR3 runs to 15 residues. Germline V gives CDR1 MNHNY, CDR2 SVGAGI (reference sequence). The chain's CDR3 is CASNPSRGWSEEQFF. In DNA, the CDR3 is TGTGCCAGCAACCCTAGCCGCGGTTGGTCGGAGGAGCAGTTCTTC.

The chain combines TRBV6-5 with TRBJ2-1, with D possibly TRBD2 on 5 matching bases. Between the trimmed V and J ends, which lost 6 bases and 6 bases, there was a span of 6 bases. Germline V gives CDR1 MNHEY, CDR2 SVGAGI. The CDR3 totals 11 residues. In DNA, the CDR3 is TGTGCCAGCAGGGACTTCAATGAGCAGTTCTTC. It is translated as CASRDFNEQFF.

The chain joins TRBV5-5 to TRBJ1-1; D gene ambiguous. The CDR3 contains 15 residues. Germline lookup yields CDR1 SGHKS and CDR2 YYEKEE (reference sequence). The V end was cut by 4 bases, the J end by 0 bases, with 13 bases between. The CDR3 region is CASSLRYQLNTEAFF. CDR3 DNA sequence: TGTGCCAGCAGCCTACGTTATCAGTTGAACACTGAAGCTTTCTTT.

In DNA, the CDR3 is TGTGCCAGCAGCAACGCCAACAGCGGGAGTGCAGATACGCAGTATTTT. This gives the protein CASSNANSGSADTQYF. V gene TRBV7-9 combines with J gene TRBJ2-3; 8 nucleotides agree with TRBD2. CDR1 and CDR2 from the germline V gene are SEHNR and FQNEAQ (reference sequence). Trimming took 5 bases from V and 4 from J; bases not matched to a gene: 11. CDR3 size: 16 residues.

Written as DNA, the CDR3 is TGTGCCAGCAGCTTAGCCAGAACCGAGCAGTACTTC. Translated, it gives CASSLARTEQYF. The J gene is TRBJ2-7, the V gene TRBV7-8; D unclear. The CDR3 spans 12 residues. V was cut by 0 bases and J by 6 bases, with 6 bases left in between. Germline V gene data show CDR1 as SGHVS and CDR2 as FQNEAQ.

The CDR3 sequence is CASSLAWGPTEAFF. In DNA form, the CDR3 reads TGTGCCAGCAGCTTAGCTTGGGGGCCCACTGAAGCTTTCTTT. This chain links TRBV7-8 with TRBJ1-1; perhaps TRBD1 as D (6 bases). Germline CDR1 SGHVS, CDR2 FQNEAQ. V dropped 0 bases and J dropped 4 bases, with 9 bases sitting between them. The CDR3 totals 14 residues.

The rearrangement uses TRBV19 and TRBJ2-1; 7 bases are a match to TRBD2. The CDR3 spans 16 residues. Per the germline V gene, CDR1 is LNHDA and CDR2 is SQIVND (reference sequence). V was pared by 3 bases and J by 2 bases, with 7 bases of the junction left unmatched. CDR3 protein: CASSIRASGTYNEQFF. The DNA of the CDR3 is TGTGCCAGTAGTATTCGGGCTAGCGGTACCTACAATGAGCAGTTCTTC.

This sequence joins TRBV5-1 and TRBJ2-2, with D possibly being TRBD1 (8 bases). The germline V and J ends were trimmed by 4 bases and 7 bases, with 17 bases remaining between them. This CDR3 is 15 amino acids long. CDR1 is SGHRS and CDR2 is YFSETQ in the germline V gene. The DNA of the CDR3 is TGCGCCAGCAGCCCGTCGACAGGGGAGGGCGGGGAGCTGTTTTTT. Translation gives CASSPSTGEGGELFF.

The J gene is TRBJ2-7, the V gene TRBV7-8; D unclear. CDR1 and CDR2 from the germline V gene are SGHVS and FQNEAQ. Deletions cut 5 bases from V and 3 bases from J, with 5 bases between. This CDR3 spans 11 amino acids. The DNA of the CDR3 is TGTGCCAGCAGCGCTGACTACGAGCAGTACTTC. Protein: CASSADYEQYF.

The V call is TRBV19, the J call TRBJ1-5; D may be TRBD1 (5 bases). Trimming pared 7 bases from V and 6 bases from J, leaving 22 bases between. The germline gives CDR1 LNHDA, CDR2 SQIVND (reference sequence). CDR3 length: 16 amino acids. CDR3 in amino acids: CASTIGAGYLSQPQHF. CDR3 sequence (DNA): TGTGCCAGTACCATAGGGGCAGGGTACTTGTCTCAGCCCCAGCATTTT.

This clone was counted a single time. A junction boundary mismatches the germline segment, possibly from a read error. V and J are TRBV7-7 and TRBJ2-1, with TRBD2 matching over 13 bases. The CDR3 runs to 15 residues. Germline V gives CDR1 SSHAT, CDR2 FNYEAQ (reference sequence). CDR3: CASSPGLAGEGEQFF. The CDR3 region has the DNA TGTGCTAGCAGCCCCGGACTAGCGGGAGAGGGGGAGCAGTTCTTC.

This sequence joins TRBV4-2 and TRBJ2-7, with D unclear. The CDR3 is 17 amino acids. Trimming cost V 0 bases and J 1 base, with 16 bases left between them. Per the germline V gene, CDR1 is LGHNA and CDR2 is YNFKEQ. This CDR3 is CASSQDRSGRLSYEQYF. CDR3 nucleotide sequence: TGTGCCAGCAGCCAAGATAGGTCGGGCCGCCTATCCTACGAGCAGTACTTC.

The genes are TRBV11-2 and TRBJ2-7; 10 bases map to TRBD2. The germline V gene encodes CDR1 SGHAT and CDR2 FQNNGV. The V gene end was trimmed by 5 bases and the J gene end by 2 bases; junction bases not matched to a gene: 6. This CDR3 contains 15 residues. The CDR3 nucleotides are TGTGCCAGCAGCACCGGGACTAGCGCCGCCTACGAGCAGTACTTC. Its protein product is CASSTGTSAAYEQYF. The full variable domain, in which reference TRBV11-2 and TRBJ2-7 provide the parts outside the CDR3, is EAGVAQSPRYKIIEKRQSVAFWCNPISGHATLYWYQQILGQGPKLLIQFQNNGVVDDSQLPKDRFSAERLKGVDSTLKIQPAKLEDSAVYLCASSTGTSAAYEQYFGPGTRLTVT.

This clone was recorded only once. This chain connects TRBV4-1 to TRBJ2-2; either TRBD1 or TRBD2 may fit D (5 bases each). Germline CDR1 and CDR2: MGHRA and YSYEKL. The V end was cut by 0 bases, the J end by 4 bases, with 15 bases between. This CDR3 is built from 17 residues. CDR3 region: CASSQDLEGWGTGELFF. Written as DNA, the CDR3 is TGCGCCAGCAGCCAAGATCTCGAGGGGTGGGGCACCGGGGAGCTGTTTTTT.